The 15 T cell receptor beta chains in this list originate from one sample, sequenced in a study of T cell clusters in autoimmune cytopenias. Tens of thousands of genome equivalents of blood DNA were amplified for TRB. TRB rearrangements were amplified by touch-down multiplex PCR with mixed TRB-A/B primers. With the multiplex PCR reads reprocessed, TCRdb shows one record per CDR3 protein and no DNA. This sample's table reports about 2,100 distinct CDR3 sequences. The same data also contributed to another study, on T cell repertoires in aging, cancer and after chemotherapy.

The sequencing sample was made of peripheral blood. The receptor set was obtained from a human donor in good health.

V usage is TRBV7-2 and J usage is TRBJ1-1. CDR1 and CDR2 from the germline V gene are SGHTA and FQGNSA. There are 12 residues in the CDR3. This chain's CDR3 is CASSSYEAEAFF.

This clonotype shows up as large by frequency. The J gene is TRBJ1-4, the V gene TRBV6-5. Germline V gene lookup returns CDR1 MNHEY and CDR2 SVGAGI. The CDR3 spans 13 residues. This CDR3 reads CASSPGVGEKLFF.

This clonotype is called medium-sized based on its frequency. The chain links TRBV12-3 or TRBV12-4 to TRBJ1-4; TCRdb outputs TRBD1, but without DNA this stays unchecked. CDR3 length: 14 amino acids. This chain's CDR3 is CASTSLGTHEKLFF.

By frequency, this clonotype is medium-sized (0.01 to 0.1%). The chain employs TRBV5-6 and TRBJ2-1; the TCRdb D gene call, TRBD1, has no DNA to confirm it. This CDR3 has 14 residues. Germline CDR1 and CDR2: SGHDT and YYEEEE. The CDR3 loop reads CASSNPGSYNEQFF.

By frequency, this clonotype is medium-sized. This CDR3 is CASSHSGRGVSGANVLTF. The chain is built from TRBV7-2 and TRBJ2-6; TCRdb reports TRBD2, a call that lacks DNA to check it against. The germline V gene has CDR1 SGHTA and CDR2 FQGNSA. CDR3 length equals 18 residues.

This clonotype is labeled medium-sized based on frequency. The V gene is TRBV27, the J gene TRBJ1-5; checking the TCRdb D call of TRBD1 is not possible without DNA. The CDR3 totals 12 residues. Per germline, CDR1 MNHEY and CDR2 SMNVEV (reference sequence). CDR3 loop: CASRPRTGLMHF.

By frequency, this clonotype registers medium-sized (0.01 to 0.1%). The CDR3 is CASSQDGPGELFF. The chain employs TRBV4-3 and TRBJ2-2. Germline lookup yields CDR1 LGHNA and CDR2 YSLEER. The CDR3 is 13 amino acids.

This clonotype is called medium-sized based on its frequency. The CDR3: CASSLEPRGNYGYTF. This sequence joins TRBV7-2 and TRBJ1-2; TCRdb picks TRBD1, but there is no DNA to check that call. The CDR3 is 15 residues long. Germline CDR1 is SGHTA and CDR2 is FQGNSA.

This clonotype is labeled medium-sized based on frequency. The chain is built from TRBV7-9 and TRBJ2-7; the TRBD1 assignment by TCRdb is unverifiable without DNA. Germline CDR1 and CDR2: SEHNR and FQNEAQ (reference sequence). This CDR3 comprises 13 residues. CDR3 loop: CASRDSLSYEQYF.

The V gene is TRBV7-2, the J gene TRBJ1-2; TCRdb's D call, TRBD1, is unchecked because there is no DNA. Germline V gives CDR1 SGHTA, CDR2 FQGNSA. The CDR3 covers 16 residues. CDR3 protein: CASSPSGTEANYGYTF. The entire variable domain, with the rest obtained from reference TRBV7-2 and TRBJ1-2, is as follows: GAGVSQSPSNKVTEKGKDVELRCDPISGHTALYWYRQSLGQGLEFLIYFQGNSAPDKSGLPSDRFSAERTGGSVSTLTIQRTQQEDSAVYLCASSPSGTEANYGYTFGSGTRLTVV.

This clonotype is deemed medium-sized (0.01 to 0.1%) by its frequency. Here the CDR3 reads CASSSLTSGVSYEQYF. The chain links TRBV6-2 or TRBV6-3 to TRBJ2-7; the D call of TRBD2 rests on TCRdb alone, since no DNA is present to check it. Germline values: CDR1 MNHEY, CDR2 SVGEGT. The CDR3 extends over 16 amino acids.

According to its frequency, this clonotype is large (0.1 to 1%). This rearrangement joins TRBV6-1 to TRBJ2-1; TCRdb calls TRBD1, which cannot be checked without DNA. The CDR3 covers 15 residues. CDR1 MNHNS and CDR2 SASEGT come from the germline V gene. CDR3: CASSEANRGGVEQFF.

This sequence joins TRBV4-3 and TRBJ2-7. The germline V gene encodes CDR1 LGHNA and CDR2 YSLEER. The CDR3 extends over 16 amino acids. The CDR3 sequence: CASSQERTISSYEQYF.

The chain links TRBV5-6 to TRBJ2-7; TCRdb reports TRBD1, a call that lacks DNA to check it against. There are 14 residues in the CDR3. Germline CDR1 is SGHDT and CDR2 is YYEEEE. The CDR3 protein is CASSLGFPGDGQYF.

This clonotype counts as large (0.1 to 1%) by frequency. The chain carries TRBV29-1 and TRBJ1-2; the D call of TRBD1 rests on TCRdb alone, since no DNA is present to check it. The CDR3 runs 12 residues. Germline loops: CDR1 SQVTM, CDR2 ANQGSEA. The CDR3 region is CSVEFALYGYTF.